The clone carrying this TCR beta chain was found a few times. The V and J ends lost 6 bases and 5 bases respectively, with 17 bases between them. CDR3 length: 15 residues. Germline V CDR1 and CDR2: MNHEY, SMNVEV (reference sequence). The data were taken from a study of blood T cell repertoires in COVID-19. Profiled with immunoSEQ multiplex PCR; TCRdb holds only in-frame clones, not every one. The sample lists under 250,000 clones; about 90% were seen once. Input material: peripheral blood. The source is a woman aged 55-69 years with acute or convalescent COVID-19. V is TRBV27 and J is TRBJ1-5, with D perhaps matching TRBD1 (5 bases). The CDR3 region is CASSPRTLKDQPQHF. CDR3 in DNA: TGTGCCAGCAGCCCTCGGACATTGAAGGATCAGCCCCAGCATTTT.